The 14 T cell receptor beta chains in this list originate from one sample, sequenced in a study of early T cells in non-severe SARS-CoV-2 infection. TCRdb re-derived calls from the 5' RACE reads in MiXCR, one entry per CDR3 protein. Among about 25,000 distinct CDR3 sequences listed, about 4.6% were seen once. Sequencing used whole blood. Receptor source: an adult who was a healthcare worker with PCR-confirmed SARS-CoV-2 infection or an uninfected control (not recorded which).

This clonotype was found many times. CDR3 sequence: CASSHGGRDNEQFF. Written as DNA, the CDR3 is TGTGCCAGCAGCCACGGTGGGCGGGACAATGAGCAGTTCTTC. The chain joins TRBV4-2 to TRBJ2-1; maybe TRBD2 (5 bases). The germline V gene has CDR1 LGHNA and CDR2 YNFKEQ. CDR3 size: 14 residues. V was clipped by 3 bases and J by 5 bases, with 11 bases between them.

This clonotype came up many times. The chain uses TRBV29-1 and TRBJ1-5; 8 nucleotides match TRBD1. The CDR3 spans 13 residues. V dropped 6 bases and J dropped 3; count of bases not matched to a gene: 4. From germline, CDR1 is SQVTM and CDR2 ANQGSEA. Written as DNA, the CDR3 is TGCAGCGTCCAACAGGGGGTCAATCAGCCCCAGCATTTT. Protein product: CSVQQGVNQPQHF.

This clonotype was observed at least ten times. The chain links TRBV7-8 to TRBJ2-2, with D maybe TRBD1 (6 bases). The CDR3 contains 15 residues. The V end was cut by 5 bases, the J end by 4 bases, with 14 bases between. CDR1 is SGHVS, CDR2 FQNEAQ, per germline. This chain's CDR3 is CASSAETGATGELFF. The CDR3, as DNA: TGTGCCAGCAGCGCGGAGACAGGTGCCACCGGGGAGCTGTTTTTT.

The rearrangement uses TRBV6-5 and TRBJ2-4; TRBD2 matches at 7 bases. CDR1 is MNHEY, CDR2 SVGAGI, per germline. V shed 7 bases and J 4 bases; nucleotides not matched to a gene: 10. The CDR3 spans 15 residues. The CDR3, as DNA: TGTGCCAGCACCGGGGCGGGAGAGGGGAAAAACATTCAGTACTTC. It is translated as CASTGAGEGKNIQYF.

This clonotype was seen ten or more times. The chain has TRBV6-4 and TRBJ1-1, with unresolved D. The CDR3 covers 13 residues. Trimming left V 5 bases short and J 1 base short, with 8 bases between. The germline V gene has CDR1 MRHNA and CDR2 SNTAGT. CDR3 loop: CASSREENTEAFF. The CDR3 nucleotides read TGTGCCAGCAGTCGGGAGGAGAACACTGAAGCTTTCTTT.

The chain is built from TRBV28 and TRBJ2-7; 7 nucleotides match TRBD1. CDR3 size: 14 residues. J was trimmed by 2 bases and V by 4 bases; bases with no gene match: 5. CDR1 and CDR2 (germline): MDHEN, SYDVKM. In nucleotides, the CDR3 is TGTGCCAGCAGTTCCCCGGGACAGACCTACGAGCAGTACTTC. It codes for CASSSPGQTYEQYF.

This clonotype was observed many times. The DNA for the CDR3 is TGTGCCAGCAGCCGAAAGAGCGGGCTCTACAATGAGCAGTTCTTC. Translated, it gives CASSRKSGLYNEQFF. The chain carries TRBV7-9 and TRBJ2-1, with D possibly TRBD2 on 6 matching bases. The CDR3 runs 15 residues. Germline CDR1 and CDR2: SEHNR and FQNEAQ (reference sequence). Trimming removed 5 bases at V and 3 bases at J, with 14 bases between.

V is TRBV5-1 and J is TRBJ2-1; 7 bases match TRBD2. Germline trimming cut 4 bases from V and 7 bases from J; bases unmatched to any gene: 11. The CDR3 runs to 15 residues. Germline CDR1 and CDR2: SGHRS and YFSETQ. The CDR3 is CASSQGLLLKNEQFF. In DNA form, the CDR3 reads TGCGCCAGCAGCCAGGGACTACTCCTAAAGAATGAGCAGTTCTTC.

This clonotype was observed at least ten times. This chain uses TRBV29-1 with TRBJ1-1; tentatively, D is TRBD1 (6 bases). The CDR3 extends over 12 amino acids. Germline V gene data show CDR1 as SQVTM and CDR2 as ANQGSEA. The V end was cut by 3 bases, the J end by 1 base, with 6 bases between. In nucleotides, the CDR3 is TGCAGCGTTGACAGGGGGAACACTGAAGCTTTCTTT. This gives the protein CSVDRGNTEAFF.

Remarks on this clonotype: This probably arose from a read error, given a far larger clone one base away. This chain links TRBV7-9 with TRBJ2-1; D is undetermined. Trimming left V 1 base short and J 8 bases short, with 6 bases between. CDR3 length equals 12 residues. Germline V CDR1 and CDR2: SEHNR, FQNEAQ (reference sequence). This CDR3 reads CASSLDGYEQFF. In nucleotides, the CDR3 is TGTGCCAGCAGCTTAGATGGGTATGAGCAGTTCTTC.

This clonotype was seen more than once but under ten times. The V gene is TRBV6-5, the J gene TRBJ2-7; TRBD1 is a possible D gene (5 bases). V was shortened by 8 bases and J by 0 bases, with 14 bases between the two germline ends. Germline V lookup: CDR1 MNHEY, CDR2 SVGAGI. The CDR3 loop spans 14 amino acids. CDR3 nucleotides: TGTGCCAGCCAAGGACATGCGAGCTCCTACGAGCAGTACGTC. Encoded protein: CASQGHASSYEQYV.

This clonotype was detected only a few times. Its ends do not fully match the called genes, so a read error is possible. The chain joins TRBV7-2 to TRBJ2-6, with D perhaps being TRBD1 or TRBD2 (7 bases each). This CDR3 is built from 16 residues. The germline CDR1 and CDR2 sequences are SGHTA and FQGNSA. For the CDR3, the DNA is TGTGCCAGCCGCAGGGGGGGCAGCTCTGGGGCCAACGTCCTGACTTTT. It yields the protein CASRRGGSSGANVLTF.

By share of the sample, this clonotype is medium-sized (0.01 to 0.1%). This chain connects TRBV6-4 to TRBJ2-1; TRBD2 matches at 9 bases. V shed 0 bases and J 3 bases; nucleotides not matched to a gene: 0. This CDR3 has 15 residues. Germline V gene data show CDR1 as MRHNA and CDR2 as SNTAGT. CDR3 protein: CASSDSSGSYNEQFF. Here the CDR3 DNA reads TGTGCCAGCAGTGACTCTAGCGGGAGCTACAATGAGCAGTTCTTC.

This clonotype was detected ten times or more. The V call is TRBV13, the J call TRBJ2-1; 13 nucleotides match TRBD2. This CDR3 comprises 16 residues. In germline, CDR1 is PRHDT, CDR2 FYEKMQ (reference sequence). The J segment lost 6 bases and the V segment lost 8 bases, leaving 10 bases of the junction unmatched. The CDR3 sequence: CASGPGLAGRINEQFF. CDR3 DNA: TGTGCCAGCGGGCCGGGACTAGCGGGACGTATCAATGAGCAGTTCTTC.